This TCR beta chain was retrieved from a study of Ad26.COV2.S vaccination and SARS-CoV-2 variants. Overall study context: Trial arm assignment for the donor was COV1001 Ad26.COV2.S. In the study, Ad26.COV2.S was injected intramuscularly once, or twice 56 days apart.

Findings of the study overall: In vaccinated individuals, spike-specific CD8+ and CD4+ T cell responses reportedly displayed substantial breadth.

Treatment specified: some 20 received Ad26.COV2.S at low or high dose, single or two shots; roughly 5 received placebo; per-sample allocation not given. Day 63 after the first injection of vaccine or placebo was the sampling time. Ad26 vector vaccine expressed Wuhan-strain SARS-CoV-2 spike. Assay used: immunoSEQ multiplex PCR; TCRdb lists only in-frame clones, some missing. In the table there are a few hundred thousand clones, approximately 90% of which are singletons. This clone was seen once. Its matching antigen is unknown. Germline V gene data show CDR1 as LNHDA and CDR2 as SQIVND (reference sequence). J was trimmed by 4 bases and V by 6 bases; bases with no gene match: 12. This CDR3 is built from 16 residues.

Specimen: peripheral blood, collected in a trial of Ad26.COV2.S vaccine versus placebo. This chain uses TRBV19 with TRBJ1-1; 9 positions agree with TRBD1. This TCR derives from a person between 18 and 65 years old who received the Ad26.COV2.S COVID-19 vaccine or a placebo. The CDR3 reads CASRNRGRGGSTEAFF. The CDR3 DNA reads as TGTGCCAGTAGAAACAGGGGGCGCGGCGGGAGCACTGAAGCTTTCTTT.